The sample holds a few counts of the clone carrying this TCR beta chain. Original methodology: By means of reference gene primer amplification, nucleated cell counts were estimated. TCRdb's table, derived via immunoSEQ multiplex PCR, lists solely in-frame clones and lacks some. The DNA was the basis for D and trimming; V, J and clone size are from that table. The repertoire consists of 250,000 or so clones, with 65% to 85% occurring once and the leading ten covering roughly 3.1%. V lost 3 bases to trimming and J lost 2 bases; unmatched junction nucleotides: 8. This CDR3 is built from 16 residues. The germline V gene has CDR1 SGHVS and CDR2 FQNEAQ. This sample was taken from a study of blood T cell repertoires in COVID-19. Whole-study context: Sources were T cells, B-cell-depleted T cells, or PBMCs; the material itself was cDNA or gDNA.

The source material was PBMCs or T cells enriched from blood (not recorded which). The receptor comes from a man in his fifties who had recovered from COVID-19. The chain has TRBV7-8 and TRBJ2-5; 8 bases are shared with TRBD1. The CDR3 DNA is TGTGCCAGCAGCTTCGCCGGGACAGGTTTACAAGAGACCCAGTACTTC. Its protein product is CASSFAGTGLQETQYF.